This TCR beta chain was recorded in a study of cytomegalovirus exposure and HLA in healthy donors. Study overall: The roughly 130 validation repertoires used the same platform as the 650 to 850 first-cohort repertoires (as reported by a later analysis). The study's findings and limits: The study labeled more than 150 TCR beta chains cytomegalovirus-associated.

Comment on this clone: Antigen: not known.

Only in-frame clones appear in the TCRdb table, and some are missing; sequencing was by immunoSEQ multiplex PCR. The table shows more than 45,000 clones, with approximately 89% occurring only once. This CDR3 spans 15 amino acids. V lost 4 bases and J lost 4; bases outside the gene matches: 9. The germline V gene encodes CDR1 GTSNPN and CDR2 SVGIG (reference sequence). These donors were members of the roughly 120-subject validation cohort, a group separate from the approximately 670-subject first cohort. The sequencing sample was made of PBMCs. This rearrangement joins TRBV30 to TRBJ2-7; 11 bases match TRBD2. The sequence came from a woman younger than 30 in good health and CMV-seronegative. CDR3 sequence (DNA): TGTGCCTGGACCCTACGGGCTAGCGGGAGGTACGAGCAGTACTTC. Residues: CAWTLRASGRYEQYF.